The 8 T cell receptor beta chains listed next were all sequenced from one sample in a study of blood T cell repertoires in COVID-19. Here immunoSEQ multiplex PCR was the method, and the copy in TCRdb shows in-frame clones only, minus some. The sample holds a few hundred thousand clones, nearly 90% seen once. Sequencing was carried out using peripheral blood. Every receptor here comes from a man aged 18-30 years with active or convalescent COVID-19.

The chain is built from TRBV11-2 and TRBJ1-1, with a weak D call TRBD1 (6 bases). The CDR3 loop spans 15 amino acids. The germline gives CDR1 SGHAT, CDR2 FQNNGV. Trimming took 8 bases from V and 1 from J, leaving 17 bases between them. CDR3 region: CASSNGPGANTEAFF. The CDR3 bases are TGTGCCAGCTCAAACGGGCCAGGGGCGAACACTGAAGCTTTCTTT.

The chain employs TRBV13 and TRBJ2-7; TRBD2 matches 8 bases. V dropped 5 bases and J dropped 3; count of bases not matched to a gene: 3. The CDR3 has 13 residues. Germline CDR1 PRHDT, CDR2 FYEKMQ (reference sequence). For the CDR3, the DNA is TGTGCCAGCAGCCGGACTAGCAGCTACGAGCAGTACTTC. It is translated as CASSRTSSYEQYF.

This clone was seen a single time. The chain carries TRBV6-2 or TRBV6-3 and TRBJ1-2, with TRBD1 matching 7 bases. Per germline, CDR1 MNHEY and CDR2 SVGEGT. Trimming removed 6 bases from V and 6 bases from J; junction bases left unmatched: 13. The CDR3 consists of 15 residues. The CDR3, as DNA: TGTGCCAGCAGCCCGGACCTCAGGGGGTCGAATGGCTACACCTTC. It translates to CASSPDLRGSNGYTF.

This chain uses TRBV6-5 with TRBJ1-1; D not resolved. V was pared by 3 bases and J by 2 bases, with 10 bases between. Germline CDR1 reads MNHEY; CDR2 reads SVGAGI. The CDR3 is made up of 14 amino acids. Here the CDR3 reads CASSYSGRNTEAFF. DNA for the CDR3: TGTGCCAGCAGTTATTCGGGTCGAAACACTGAAGCTTTCTTT.

A single count supports this clone. The rearrangement joins TRBV18 to TRBJ2-3; possibly TRBD1 for D (6 bases). CDR3 length: 15 residues. The ends were cut back, 3 bases at V and 4 bases at J, with 14 bases in the middle. Germline CDR1 is KGHSH and CDR2 is LQKENI. Here the CDR3 DNA reads TGTGCCAGCTCACCCAACAGGGAAATTTCAGATACGCAGTATTTT. As protein: CASSPNREISDTQYF.

This clone showed up just once. The chain has TRBV13 and TRBJ1-4; TRBD1 aligns across 11 bases. The CDR3 extends over 15 amino acids. V was pared by 5 bases and J by 8 bases, with 7 bases of the junction left unmatched. Germline V gene data show CDR1 as PRHDT and CDR2 as FYEKMQ (reference sequence). The CDR3: CASSASGTGGEKLFF. Here the CDR3 DNA reads TGTGCCAGCAGCGCCTCCGGGACAGGGGGGGAAAAACTGTTTTTT.

The J gene is TRBJ2-7, the V gene TRBV6-5, with 10 positions matching TRBD1. CDR3 size: 15 residues. Looked up from germline, CDR1 is MNHEY and CDR2 is SVGAGI. V gave up 4 bases and J gave up 4 bases; unmatched junction bases: 7. The CDR3 DNA follows: TGTGCCAGCAGTTCGGGACAGGGGATCGGTTACGAGCAGTACTTC. As protein: CASSSGQGIGYEQYF.

The chain carries TRBV9 and TRBJ1-2, with D possibly matching TRBD1 (5 bases). The V end was cut by 3 bases, the J end by 4 bases, with 16 bases between. Germline CDR1 reads SGDLS; CDR2 reads YYNGEE. The CDR3 contains 15 residues. Written as DNA, the CDR3 is TGTGCCAGCAGCGCCCCCCAGGGTAGGACCTATGGCTACACCTTC. This translates into CASSAPQGRTYGYTF.